This TCR beta chain was sequenced for a study of blood T cell repertoires in COVID-19. About the research overall: PBMCs, B-cell-depleted T cells, or T cells were the source of the cDNA or gDNA that made up the material.

In the original analysis: The authors estimated nucleated cell counts from reference gene primer amplification. Profiling relied on immunoSEQ multiplex PCR, and the TCRdb table lists in-frame clones only, not all of them. For V, J and clone size, that table is used; D and trimming come from the DNA. The table records about 190,000 clones, approximately 84% of them present only once. CDR1 is SGHRS and CDR2 is YFSETQ in the germline V gene. The CDR3 loop spans 16 amino acids. V lost 0 bases and J lost 3; bases outside the gene matches: 9. Specimen: peripheral blood. The V and J genes are TRBV5-1 and TRBJ2-7, with 7 bases lining up with TRBD2. This sequence originates from a woman in her 70s with active or convalescent COVID-19. The CDR3 DNA follows: TGCGCCAGCAGCTTGGTGGGAGGGAGGCCAAACTACGAGCAGTACTTC. This gives the protein CASSLVGGRPNYEQYF. Filled out from reference TRBV5-1 and TRBJ2-7, the complete variable domain reads KAGVTQTPRYLIKTRGQQVTLSCSPISGHRSVSWYQQTPGQGLQFLFEYFSETQRNKGNFPGRFSGRQFSNSRSEMNVSTLELGDSALYLCASSLVGGRPNYEQYFGPGTRLTVT.